This T cell receptor (beta chain) derives from a study of OX40 agonist ivuxolimab in advanced cancers. Study-level points and caveats: Clonal expansion from baseline to week 6 occurred in both CD4+ and CD8+ T cells. The study found among the lowest clonal expansion in partial responders at 0.1-3.0 mg/kg.

TCRdb's table, derived via immunoSEQ multiplex PCR, lists solely in-frame clones and lacks some. The table lists 40,000 to 60,000 clones, roughly 86% of them singletons. This CDR3 is 14 amino acids long. The junction had 7 bases not matched to a gene; V was cut back by 5 bases and J by 6 bases. Germline values: CDR1 SGHVS, CDR2 FNYEAQ. People who had autoimmune disease history or systemic immunosuppression were excluded. Patients had blood sampled at baseline and again on cycle 4 day 1 and cycle 7 day 1. Notes on this clone: No antigen is known for it.

V is TRBV7-6 and J is TRBJ2-7; 10 bases are a match to TRBD1. The sequences come from CD4+ or CD8+ T cells sorted from blood, collected in a trial of the OX40 agonist ivuxolimab. This TCR was recovered from an adult with an advanced solid tumor such as melanoma, head and neck, liver or kidney cancer. The CDR3 sequence: CASSPPGTGAEQYF. The CDR3 DNA reads TGTGCCAGCAGCCCCCCCGGGACAGGGGCCGAGCAGTACTTC.